This paragraph reports one T cell receptor beta chain. The sample originates from a study of technical replicates of blood from a handful of donors. Clones were read by immunoSEQ multiplex PCR, and TCRdb kept only the in-frame ones, dropping some. The data show around 65,000 clones, 70% to 90% seen once. The sample was PBMCs. The clonotype originates from a human donor in good health. Some clones in this sample may be carry-over from other donors' samples.

CDR3 in DNA: TGTGCCAGCCAGGGCCCCGGCAGCCCCTACGAGCAGTACTTC. It codes for CASQGPGSPYEQYF. The chain recombines TRBV5-6 with TRBJ2-7, with D possibly TRBD1 on 5 matching bases. V was clipped by 7 bases and J by 2 bases, with 16 bases between them. CDR1 SGHDT and CDR2 YYEEEE come from the germline V gene. The CDR3 spans 14 residues.